This T cell receptor (beta chain) came from a study of T cells after yellow fever vaccination. Overall study results and limits: In post-booster samples, most primary-vaccination clones reappeared (about 97% CD4, roughly 90% CD8). Within FACS-sorted repertoires, abundant clonotypes contaminating from the bulk population could be present.

The ends were cut back, 1 base at V and 0 bases at J, with 10 bases in the middle. The CDR3 has 16 residues. The germline V gene has CDR1 MGHRA and CDR2 YSYEKL. Turning to this clonotype: Its target is unknown.

UMIs were added to TCR cDNA along with a universal primer site when it was made by 5'RACE template switching. TCRdb re-called the 5' RACE reads through MiXCR, storing one row per CDR3 protein. The sample holds some 300,000 distinct CDR3 sequences; about 10% are singletons and the top ten take about 3%. This clonotype was sampled from a man in his late teens or twenties who received the YFV17D yellow fever vaccine. The sample was CD4+ T cells sorted from PBMCs, taken 45 days after the yellow fever booster vaccination. The chain uses TRBV4-1 and TRBJ1-3; D unclear. The CDR3 protein is CASSQGWPASGNTIYF. The DNA of the CDR3 is TGCGCCAGCAGCCAAGGTTGGCCAGCCTCTGGAAACACCATATATTTT.